The rows below give T cell receptor beta chains drawn from one sample of a study of cytomegalovirus exposure and HLA in healthy donors. Assay: immunoSEQ multiplex PCR; the TCRdb copy retains only in-frame clones and omits some. The sample carries over 150,000 clones, approximately 81% recorded once. Sequenced: PBMCs. The receptor set was obtained from a man between 18 and 35 years old in good health and CMV-seronegative. CDR3s include the opening cysteine and the closing phenylalanine or tryptophan. D genes are given only for firm matches. A clone size is listed for some rows: how often the clone was seen (once, few, many), or a class if it is expanded.

TRBV5-1	NA	NA	13	TRBJ2-3	CASSLEQEDTQYF	TGCGCCAGCAGCTTGGAACAGGAAGATACGCAGTATTTT
TRBV11-2	NA	TRBD2	15	TRBJ2-1	CASSLELAGTNEQFF	TGTGCCAGCAGCTTAGAACTAGCGGGGACCAATGAGCAGTTCTTC
TRBV6-1	NA	TRBD1	13	TRBJ2-5	CASPTGLVETQYF	TGTGCCAGCCCGACAGGGTTGGTGGAGACCCAGTACTTC
TRBV19	NA	NA	13	TRBJ2-5	CASSLLGGETQYF	TGTGCCAGTTCTCTACTCGGTGGAGAGACCCAGTACTTC
TRBV18	once	NA	13	TRBJ2-3	CASSPPGTDTQYF	TGTGCCAGCTCACCCCCAGGGACAGATACGCAGTATTTT
TRBV5-1	NA	NA	15	TRBJ1-4	CASSLAGEAGEKLFF	TGCGCCAGCAGCTTGGCCGGGGAGGCGGGGGAAAAACTGTTTTTT
TRBV9	NA	NA	15	TRBJ2-3	CASSERGQSTDTQYF	TGTGCCAGCAGCGAACGTGGACAGAGCACAGATACGCAGTATTTT
TRBV19	NA	NA	14	TRBJ2-2	CASSTSVNTGELFF	TGTGCCAGTAGTACCAGCGTCAACACCGGGGAGCTGTTTTTT
TRBV30	NA	NA	13	TRBJ2-7	CAWSRGDLYEQYF	TGTGCCTGGAGCCGCGGGGATCTCTACGAGCAGTACTTC
TRBV7-9	NA	NA	12	TRBJ1-1	CASSRGVTEAFF	TGTGCCAGCAGCCGGGGGGTCACTGAAGCTTTCTTT